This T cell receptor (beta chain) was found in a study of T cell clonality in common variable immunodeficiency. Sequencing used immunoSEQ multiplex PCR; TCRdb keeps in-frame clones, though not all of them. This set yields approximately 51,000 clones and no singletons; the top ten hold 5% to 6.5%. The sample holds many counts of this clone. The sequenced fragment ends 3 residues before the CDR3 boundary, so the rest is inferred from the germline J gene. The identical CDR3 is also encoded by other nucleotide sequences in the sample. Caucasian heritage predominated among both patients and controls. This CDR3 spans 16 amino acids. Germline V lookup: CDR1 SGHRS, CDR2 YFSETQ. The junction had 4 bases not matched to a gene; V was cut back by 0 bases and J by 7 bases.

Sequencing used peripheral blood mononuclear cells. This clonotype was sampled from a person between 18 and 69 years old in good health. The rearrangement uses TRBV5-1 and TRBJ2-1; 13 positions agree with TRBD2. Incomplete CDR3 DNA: TGCGCCAGCAGCTTGGTACTAGCGGGGGGGAGGAATGAG. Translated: CASSLVLAGGRNE. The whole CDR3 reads CASSLVLAGGRNEQFF.